A single sample is the source of the 21 T cell receptor beta chains below, sequenced in a study of blood T cell repertoires in COVID-19. Sequencing was performed with immunoSEQ multiplex PCR; in TCRdb, only in-frame clones are kept and a portion is missing. Of just over 250,000 clones in the sample, approximately 79% are singletons; the top ten hold 3.5% to 5%. The specimen sequenced was PBMCs or T cells enriched from blood (not recorded which). Every receptor here comes from a man in his thirties or forties with acute COVID-19.

As DNA, the CDR3 is TGTGCCAGCAGCCCGAGCCGCTTACCTCCTTTCTTT. Its translation is CASSPSRLPPFF. V gene TRBV3-1 (or the pseudogene TRBV3-2) combines with J gene TRBJ1-1; D is unresolved. CDR1 and CDR2 (germline): LGHDT, YNNKEL (reference sequence). CDR3 length: 12 residues. Trimming stripped 4 bases from V and 12 bases from J, with 15 bases between.

Only a few counts were recorded for this clone. CDR3 in amino acids: CASSGTRTGGTYGYTF. DNA of the CDR3: TGTGCCAGCAGTGGGACTAGGACAGGAGGAACCTATGGCTACACCTTC. The chain is built from TRBV28 and TRBJ1-2; 7 nucleotides align to TRBD1. Germline-derived CDR1 and CDR2 are MDHEN and SYDVKM. V shed 5 bases and J 4 bases; nucleotides not matched to a gene: 13. This CDR3 spans 16 amino acids.

The chain links TRBV5-6 to TRBJ2-5; 11 nucleotides line up with TRBD2. Trimming cost V 4 bases and J 3 bases; bases outside gene matches: 5. CDR1 and CDR2 (germline): SGHDT, YYEEEE. This CDR3 comprises 15 residues. Written as DNA, the CDR3 is TGTGCCAGCAGCATCCCGGGACTAGCGGAAGAGACCCAGTACTTC. Translation: CASSIPGLAEETQYF. The full variable domain, with the rest looked up from reference TRBV5-6 and TRBJ2-5, is DAGVTQSPTHLIKTRGQQVTLRCSPKSGHDTVSWYQQALGQGPQFIFQYYEEEERQRGNFPDRFSGHQFPNYSSELNVNALLLGDSALYLCASSIPGLAEETQYFGPGTRLLVL.

The chain joins TRBV2 to TRBJ1-5; possible D gene TRBD1, 6 bases. The CDR3 spans 13 residues. Deletions cut 2 bases from V and 9 bases from J, with 11 bases between. Germline V lookup: CDR1 SNHLY, CDR2 FYNNEI. CDR3 DNA sequence: TGTGCCAGCAGTGAAATGGGGGCCGGGCCCCAGCATTTT. As protein: CASSEMGAGPQHF.

This clone was seen a single time. The rearrangement uses TRBV10-2 and TRBJ2-7; D might be TRBD2 (6 bases). The CDR3 loop spans 15 amino acids. The germline CDR1 and CDR2 sequences are WSHSY and SAAADI. With 1 base removed from V and 0 bases from J, the gap between germline ends came to 10 bases. CDR3 loop: CASSELWGDSYEQYV. The CDR3 DNA reads TGCGCCAGCAGTGAGTTATGGGGGGACTCCTACGAGCAGTACGTC.

This clone appeared once. The chain carries TRBV27 and TRBJ2-3; 9 bases match TRBD2. Germline CDR1 MNHEY, CDR2 SMNVEV (reference sequence). This CDR3 comprises 15 residues. Trimming at V came to 8 bases and at J to 0 bases, leaving 6 bases not matched to a gene. The CDR3 DNA is TGTGCCAGCCTCACGACTAGCGGAAGCACAGATACGCAGTATTTT. This sequence encodes CASLTTSGSTDTQYF.

About this clone itself: The sample contains more than one DNA sequence encoding this CDR3. CDR3 coding DNA: TGTGCCAGCAGCCAATTGATGACGGGGAACACTGAAGCTTTCTTT. This translates into CASSQLMTGNTEAFF. V and J are TRBV14 and TRBJ1-1; D is unclear. Germline CDR1 and CDR2: SGHDN and FVKESK. Deletions cut 2 bases from V and 1 base from J, with 11 bases between. This CDR3 spans 15 amino acids.

This chain links TRBV6-4 with TRBJ2-7, with a possible D match to TRBD1 (7 bases). Trimming stripped 6 bases from V and 4 bases from J, with 13 bases between. The CDR3 is 13 amino acids. Germline loops: CDR1 MRHNA, CDR2 SNTAGT. The CDR3 DNA sequence: TGTGCCAGCAGGGGGGGACAGCTTTACGAGCAGTACGTC. Amino acid sequence: CASRGGQLYEQYV.

This clone turned up a few times. The chain combines TRBV5-1 with TRBJ1-1; D is possibly TRBD1 (5 bases). The V end lost 1 base, the J end lost 3 bases, and 10 bases lay between the germline ends. The CDR3 loop spans 14 amino acids. CDR1 and CDR2 from the germline V gene are SGHRS and YFSETQ. The CDR3 here is CASSLLRGDTEAFF. The DNA of the CDR3 is TGCGCCAGCAGCTTGCTCCGGGGGGACACTGAAGCTTTCTTT.

As to this clone: This same CDR3 is encoded by further DNA sequences in the sample. This chain connects TRBV12-5 to TRBJ1-5, with D maybe TRBD1 (6 bases). Germline V CDR1 and CDR2: LGHNT, FRNRAP. The V end lost 1 base, the J end lost 2 bases, and 6 bases lay between the germline ends. The CDR3 extends over 14 amino acids. In nucleotides, the CDR3 is TGTGCTAGTGGTTTGGGACAGGGCAATCAGCCCCAGCATTTT. It codes for CASGLGQGNQPQHF. The variable domain in full, with the rest retrieved from reference TRBV12-5 and TRBJ1-5, is DARVTQTPRHKVTEMGQEVTMRCQPILGHNTVFWYRQTMMQGLELLAYFRNRAPLDDSGMPKDRFSAEMPDATLATLKIQPSEPRDSAVYFCASGLGQGNQPQHFGDGTRLSIL.

V and J are TRBV24-1 and TRBJ1-5; 7 bases line up with TRBD1. The CDR3 is 13 amino acids. Germline V gene sequence: CDR1 KGHDR, CDR2 SFDVKD. V shed 3 bases and J 11 bases; nucleotides not matched to a gene: 6. The CDR3 DNA is TGTGCCACCAGTGATGTATTCGGGACAGCCCAGCATTTT. It encodes CATSDVFGTAQHF.

V gene TRBV11-2 combines with J gene TRBJ2-3, with D maybe TRBD2 (5 bases). Between the trimmed V and J ends, which lost 0 bases and 6 bases, there was a span of 16 bases. The CDR3 is 16 amino acids. Germline loops: CDR1 SGHAT, CDR2 FQNNGV. This CDR3 reads CASSLDFSPTRDTQYF. The CDR3 coding sequence is TGTGCCAGCAGCTTAGATTTCTCCCCCACTAGGGATACGCAGTATTTT.

The CDR3 is CASSPHEDYIEQFF. The CDR3 bases are TGCGCCAGCAGCCCACACGAGGACTACATAGAGCAGTTCTTC. The chain uses TRBV5-1 and TRBJ2-1; perhaps TRBD2 as D (6 bases). The germline V gene encodes CDR1 SGHRS and CDR2 YFSETQ. The CDR3 is made up of 14 amino acids. V lost 4 bases, J lost 10 bases, and 18 bases lay in between.

V and J are TRBV6-5 and TRBJ1-6, with D perhaps matching TRBD1 (5 bases). Per the germline V gene, CDR1 is MNHEY and CDR2 is SVGAGI. The CDR3 is 15 residues long. V lost 7 bases to trimming and J lost 10 bases, with 20 bases between them. The CDR3 loop reads CASTLGEGFRSPLHF. As DNA, the CDR3 is TGTGCCAGCACTTTGGGGGAGGGATTCAGGTCACCCCTCCACTTT.

The gene calls are TRBV9 and TRBJ2-6; D is unclear. In germline, CDR1 is SGDLS, CDR2 YYNGEE. The V gene lost 2 bases and the J gene lost 0 bases, with 12 bases spanning the gap. The CDR3 contains 17 residues. In nucleotides, the CDR3 is TGTGCCAGCAGCGTGTCGACGCGGATCTCTGGGGCCAACGTCCTGACTTTC. This sequence encodes CASSVSTRISGANVLTF.

In this sample, this clone turned up a few times. This chain links TRBV12-3 or TRBV12-4 with TRBJ2-2; D call uncertain. V lost 11 bases, J lost 1 base, and 11 bases lay in between. The CDR3 contains 13 residues. CDR3 region: CAWQAGNTGELFF. The CDR3 DNA follows: TGTGCCTGGCAGGCTGGGAACACCGGGGAGCTGTTTTTT.

The chain links TRBV6-5 to TRBJ2-2; D is perhaps TRBD1 (6 bases). This CDR3 comprises 14 residues. V was shortened by 6 bases and J by 0 bases, with 8 bases between the two germline ends. Germline V CDR1 and CDR2: MNHEY, SVGAGI. As DNA, the CDR3 is TGTGCCAGCAGGGGGGCACCGAACACCGGGGAGCTGTTTTTT. Translation gives CASRGAPNTGELFF.

The chain uses TRBV20-1 and TRBJ1-2; 9 nucleotides line up with TRBD1. The CDR3 contains 13 residues. Germline V gives CDR1 DFQATT, CDR2 SNEGSKA (reference sequence). Germline trimming cut 3 bases from V and 8 bases from J; bases unmatched to any gene: 7. CDR3 in DNA: TGCAGTGCTAGTGGGACAGGGTATTTGGGCTACACCTTC. Amino acids: CSASGTGYLGYTF.

DNA of the CDR3: TGTGCCAGCAGTTCCCTCGGGGGGACCTACAATGAGCAGTTCTTC. Protein: CASSSLGGTYNEQFF. V and J are TRBV28 and TRBJ2-1, with 7 bases matching TRBD2. The V and J ends lost 4 bases and 2 bases, in that order; junction bases with no gene match: 5. This CDR3 spans 15 amino acids. Germline loops: CDR1 MDHEN, CDR2 SYDVKM. Variable domain in full (rest from reference TRBV28 and TRBJ2-1): DVKVTQSSRYLVKRTGEKVFLECVQDMDHENMFWYRQDPGLGLRLIYFSYDVKMKEKGDIPEGYSVSREKKERFSLILESASTNQTSMYLCASSSLGGTYNEQFFGPGTRLTVL.

J is TRBJ1-3 and V is TRBV5-1; D uncertain. This CDR3 spans 13 amino acids. CDR1 is SGHRS and CDR2 is YFSETQ in the germline V gene. V lost 2 bases and J 2 bases, leaving 5 bases between the germline ends. The CDR3, as DNA: TGCGCCAGCAGCTTACAGCCTGGAAACACCATATATTTT. It codes for CASSLQPGNTIYF.

The V call is TRBV7-6, the J call TRBJ2-3; D unresolved. Germline V gives CDR1 SGHVS, CDR2 FNYEAQ. CDR3 length equals 13 residues. V dropped 3 bases and J dropped 4 bases, with 8 bases sitting between them. Here the CDR3 reads CASSFGSPDTQYF. CDR3 DNA: TGTGCCAGCAGCTTCGGTTCCCCAGATACGCAGTATTTT.